This T cell receptor (beta chain) was sequenced for a study of cytomegalovirus exposure and HLA in healthy donors (dated by TCRdb to 2017 to 2019). At the level of the whole study: An earlier analysis of 550 to 700 of the donors reported 250 to 300 Gb of sequence data and some 120 million unique TCR beta sequences from roughly 200 million T cells. Approximately 300 gigabases of sequencing data and 70 million to 100 million unique TCR sequences made up an early release that covered 640 HLA-typed donors. Of the 300 to 450 genotyped donors, over 65% fell in the genetic ancestry cluster associated with self-reported Caucasian donors. The study aimed to test whether signatures of past pathogen exposure could be identified by cataloging public T cell receptors. The study profiled the T cell repertoires of 550 to 700 subjects by immunosequencing and related them to cytomegalovirus serostatus. In addition to the first cohort of 650 to 750 subjects, a separate validation cohort of approximately 120 different subjects was used. To predict cytomegalovirus infection status, the study brought together high-throughput TCR immunosequencing, statistical association of individual TCRs with disease status, and machine learning. A later analysis re-examined previously published TCR beta repertoires from more than 550 donors and added high-resolution HLA genotyping to investigate patterns of TCR occurrence. Rather than drawing on any new phenotypic data, the later analysis identified candidate immune exposures from TCR beta sequences and the way those sequences occurred across donors. In an earlier analysis of 550 to 700 of the donors, high-throughput TCR beta sequencing was used to judge whether each TCR beta V gene segment behaved as functional or pseudogenic. Donor age, sex, ethnicity and CMV serostatus were compiled alongside the repertoire data. In a later genetic analysis, genome-wide SNP genotypes for about three fifths of the 666 donors were used, and that subset was treated as a discovery cohort. All discovery cohort repertoires had been generated on a single sequencing platform. Both class I and class II loci were covered by HLA typing, at four-digit resolution. Typing coverage varied by locus: about 620-630 donors for A, B, C, DRB1 and DQB1; approximately 500 for DQA1; around 570 for DPA1; approximately 450 for DPB1. Roughly 5 DR-DQ haplotypes were handled as single units for association and clustering because linkage in the cohort was strong. Among 350 to 400 genotyped donors of the cohort, an average of 235,054 unique TCR beta nucleotide sequences were sequenced per donor, roughly a sixth of them non-productive. Overall study outcomes, separate from this receptor: Because some donors lacked HLA typing at each locus, the association tests relied only on the typed subset. Sequencing depth was assumed to be roughly uniform across donors in the presence/absence analyses, though that assumption may not hold. Compared with equally common non-associated chains, HLA-associated TCR beta chains in a later analysis were more clonally expanded and had lower generation probabilities. According to a later analysis, most CMV-associated TCR beta chains appeared to be HLA-restricted, and the HLA associations seemed to be driven largely by CMV exposure. The classifier was reported to diagnose cytomegalovirus status with high specificity and sensitivity in both the original cohort and the validation cohort. When HLA alleles, especially DR and DQ, strongly co-occurred, TCR associations were difficult to assign to individual alleles. In a later analysis, the rate of TCR association differed among HLA loci, with DRB1 alleles having the most associated TCRs and HLA-C alleles having the fewest. A group of highly shared sequence variants was considered likely to be a technical artifact of the sequencing pipeline. In an earlier analysis of fewer than 700 of the donors, most TCR beta V segments appeared in productive rearrangements about 90% or about 30% of the time, broadly matching IMGT annotations. Three of the identified cytomegalovirus-associated TCR beta chains were confirmed in vitro to be specific for cytomegalovirus antigens. An association between a missense DCLRE1C variant and V-gene and J-gene trimming of TCR beta chains was found in a later genetic analysis and replicated in an independent cohort. Most TCR sequences were seen in very few donors, while some public TCRs were found in many individuals. Several of the top co-occurrence clusters appeared to be linked to parvovirus B19, influenza, CMV and Epstein-Barr virus, according to a later analysis. Only TCR beta chains were sequenced in this cohort, and the absence of alpha or paired-chain data limited detectable features. The authors suggested that the approach could potentially be extended to other disease states and immunological phenotypes. A later analysis associated 16,951 TCR beta sequences with specific HLA alleles at a false discovery rate of 0.05. According to a later genetic analysis, donors in an Asian-associated ancestry cluster had fewer N-insertions in productive TCRs than the roughly 700-donor mean. For the cohort, immune exposure information was limited to CMV serostatus. A further reported finding was that TCR beta sequences accurately predicted the HLA-A and HLA-B alleles for most subjects in the first cohort. In the study, 150 to 200 TCR beta chains were listed as associated with cytomegalovirus. Correlated functional status among segregating V segments might reflect linkage disequilibrium, but an unknown experimental factor could not be ruled out. About 15 rarely observed V segments, including chromosome 9 orphons, were excluded from the earlier analysis of a few hundred of the donors because counts were too low.

With respect to this clone: Its recognized antigen is unknown. There are no base qualities to consult, and no much larger clone falls within one base.

Library prep was done by the immunoSEQ multiplex PCR assay. For the multiplex PCR, a mixture combining 60 forward primers for TCR Vbeta segments and 13 reverse primers for TCR Jbeta segments was used. The CDR3 region of rearranged TCR beta genes was amplified from genomic DNA with a multiplex PCR assay. The Illumina HiSeq System was used to sequence the amplified TCR beta libraries as 87-base-pair reads. The paper's processing steps were these. In a later analysis, about 80 million unique TCR beta chains were counted across the roughly 670 repertoires, and approximately 11 million of these chains were shared by at least two donors. Raw reads were error-corrected and collapsed into unique sequences by a nearest-neighbor algorithm in which closely related sequences were merged to remove PCR and sequencing errors. CDR3 sequences were aligned to IMGT reference sequences to assign V, D and J gene segments. Each retained sequence needed at least a six-nucleotide match to both a V gene segment and a J gene segment. A rearrangement was called productive if the CDR3 had no stop codons and remained in frame with V and J, and every other rearrangement was called non-productive. CDR3 was defined according to IMGT convention as the region running from the second conserved V-encoded cysteine to the conserved J-encoded phenylalanine. The earlier analysis of approximately 590 of the donors excluded any sequence lacking an unambiguous match to a single V gene segment. In an earlier analysis of 587 of the donors, a V segment was called functional when productive rearrangements were above 56.7%, and segregating when the standard deviation between donors exceeded 5%. A statistical classification framework was built to diagnose cytomegalovirus status from the catalog of TCR beta chain sequences. In a later analysis, TCR nucleotide sequences were compared against IMGT/GENE-DB human TR gene sequences so that V and J genes could be assigned. Using the TCRdist pipeline, a later analysis assigned CDR3 sequences along with most-parsimonious VDJ recombination scenarios. In a later analysis, each TCR beta chain was defined by its CDR3 amino acid sequence together with its V-gene family, and reads lacking a unique V-gene family were excluded. A later analysis removed 592 highly shared, low-generation-probability nucleotide sequences to deal with suspected cross-contamination and a sequencing artifact. For each public chain, a later analysis derived a clonal expansion index from normalized ranks of inferred template counts within each repertoire. In a later analysis, generation probabilities were computed using a VDJ recombination model fitted to out-of-frame rearrangements, and the results were checked against IGoR. In a later analysis, hypergeometric tests were used to score TCR-TCR, TCR-HLA and TCR-CMV co-occurrence, with a repertoire-size bias correction applied to TCR pairs. To estimate false discovery rates, a later analysis permuted the HLA or CMV assignments 20 times. A later analysis grouped co-occurring TCRs with DBSCAN, adding TCRdist sequence similarity when clustering within HLA-allele-positive subsets. Repertoires with fewer than 30,000 or more than 120,000 public chains were left out of co-occurrence clustering, as were about 5 repertoires with anomalous nucleotide sharing. In TCRdb, the immuneACCESS table is reduced to in-frame sequences with V and J assigned. These tables do not hold every clone; where another copy was compared, an unresolved V gene accounts for under half, and the others remain unexplained. For V, J and clone size, that table is used; D and trimming come from the DNA. Present in this sample are around 150,000 clones, about 80% of which were seen just once. The ten biggest clones cover roughly 2% of the sample.

In total, fewer than 750 healthy bone marrow donors made up the cohort. All cohort members were sampled while nominally healthy, although unrecorded immune exposures were likely present. The donor tested CMV seronegative, placing the donor among the 350 or so seronegative members of the cohort. A peripheral blood sample was provided by each donor, and peripheral blood mononuclear cells were used for TCR beta sequencing. Genomic DNA extraction from the blood cell samples was performed with the Qiagen DNeasy Blood Extraction Kit. Sequenced: PBMCs. The sequence was collected from a man in his forties in good health and CMV-seronegative.

The CDR3 here reads CASSEYDRATDTQYF. The nucleotide sequence is TGTGCCAGCAGTGAATACGACAGGGCTACAGATACGCAGTATTTT. The V gene is TRBV25-1 and the J gene is TRBJ2-3, with 7 bases matching TRBD1. After removal of 0 bases from V and 3 bases from J, the junction retains 3 bases not matched to a gene. From cysteine to phenylalanine, the CDR3 is 15 amino acids long. This entry keeps only the CDR3 DNA: 45 bases, framed from base 1. Reading the germline V gene gives CDR1 MGHDK and CDR2 SYGVNS.